This T cell receptor (beta chain) is drawn from a study of blood T cell repertoires in COVID-19. Turning to the study itself: The samples span acute and convalescent COVID-19 from the United States, Italy and Spain. The cDNA or gDNA used as material had been derived from T cells, B-cell-depleted T cells, or PBMCs.

CDR1 and CDR2 (germline): SGHVS, FQNEAQ. There are 14 residues in the CDR3. V lost 1 base, J lost 1 base, and 7 bases lay in between. As originally analysed: From reference gene primer amplification, estimates of nucleated cell counts were derived. Profiled with immunoSEQ multiplex PCR; TCRdb holds only in-frame clones, not every one. V and J calls and clone size are given by that table; D and trimming were obtained from the DNA. The sample lists some 77,000 clones; roughly four fifths were seen once. The sequence was obtained from a man aged 65 to 85 with acute or convalescent COVID-19. The sequenced material came from peripheral blood. This chain connects TRBV7-8 to TRBJ1-1; D is undetermined. For the CDR3, the DNA is TGTGCCAGCAGCTTAGGGGCCGGGAACACTGAAGCTTTCTTT. It yields the protein CASSLGAGNTEAFF.